The clone carrying this T cell receptor beta chain showed up many times. The authors extracted at least 6 micrograms of total RNA per sample. This CDR3 region has 15 residues. CDR1 is MDHEN and CDR2 is SYDVKM in the germline V gene. V lost 6 bases to trimming and J lost 0 bases; unmatched junction nucleotides: 8. Combining a sample-barcoded 5' primer with a J-beta primer mix, a second PCR ran for about 7 to 11 cycles. TCRdb processed the 5' RACE reads anew with MiXCR; each CDR3 protein has one entry. The data show some 900,000 distinct CDR3 sequences, 29% seen once. These data are taken from a study of blood T cells in healthy people across ages.

Sequenced sample: blood. V and J are TRBV28 and TRBJ2-7; 7 bases match TRBD1. The sequence was collected from an elderly woman in good health. CDR3 region: CASSATGEDSYEQYF. DNA for the CDR3: TGTGCCAGCAGCGCTACAGGGGAAGACTCCTACGAGCAGTACTTC.